Presented here are 24 T cell receptor beta chains from one specimen sequenced in a study of blood T cell repertoires in COVID-19. The assay was immunoSEQ multiplex PCR, and TCRdb's table has in-frame clones only and misses some. The table records about 110,000 clones, around four fifths of them present only once. What was sequenced was peripheral blood. These receptors were taken from an older woman with acute or convalescent COVID-19.

J is TRBJ1-6 and V is TRBV9; TRBD1 might be the D (5 bases). CDR1 and CDR2 (germline): SGDLS, YYNGEE. The CDR3 has 14 amino acids. Trimming left V 7 bases short and J 9 bases short, with 17 bases between. In DNA form, the CDR3 reads TGTGCCAGCCCTGGGGGGATATCGACTTCACCCCTCCACTTT. It codes for CASPGGISTSPLHF.

The chain links TRBV5-1 to TRBJ2-5; D may be TRBD2 (7 bases). This CDR3 is 16 amino acids long. Trimming pared 4 bases from V and 1 base from J, leaving 17 bases between. The germline CDR1 and CDR2 sequences are SGHRS and YFSETQ. CDR3 protein: CASSREDRGAQETQYF. The CDR3 DNA is TGCGCCAGCAGCAGGGAGGACCGGGGGGCCCAAGAGACCCAGTACTTC.

The sample holds one count of this clone. The V and J genes are TRBV6-5 and TRBJ1-5; TRBD1 aligns across 8 bases. The CDR3 runs 12 residues. V was pared by 11 bases and J by 5 bases, with 5 bases of the junction left unmatched. Per germline, CDR1 MNHEY and CDR2 SVGAGI. DNA for the CDR3: TGTGCCGCGGGACAGGTCCATCAGCCCCAGCATTTT. Residues: CAAGQVHQPQHF.

The chain combines TRBV19 with TRBJ1-1; D not resolved. The V and J ends lost 5 bases and 2 bases respectively, with 9 bases between them. The CDR3 is 13 amino acids. Germline loops: CDR1 LNHDA, CDR2 SQIVND (reference sequence). The CDR3 DNA reads TGTGCCAGTAGTGCGATGTATAACACTGAAGCTTTCTTT. Translated, it gives CASSAMYNTEAFF.

The J gene is TRBJ2-2, the V gene TRBV11-3, with D tentatively TRBD1 (6 bases). The germline gives CDR1 SGHNT, CDR2 YENEEA. CDR3 length: 13 amino acids. V was cut by 10 bases and J by 0 bases, with 9 bases left in between. As DNA, the CDR3 is TGTGCCACGGGACAAACGAACACCGGGGAGCTGTTTTTT. Amino acid sequence: CATGQTNTGELFF. The complete variable domain, with remaining parts taken from reference TRBV11-3 and TRBJ2-2, reads EAGVVQSPRYKIIEKKQPVAFWCNPISGHNTLYWYLQNLGQGPELLIRYENEEAVDDSQLPKDRFSAERLKGVDSTLKIQPAELGDSAVYLCATGQTNTGELFFGEGSRLTVL.

V gene TRBV27 combines with J gene TRBJ2-2, with 7 nucleotides matching TRBD2. CDR3 length: 18 residues. Looked up from germline, CDR1 is MNHEY and CDR2 is SMNVEV (reference sequence). J lost 6 bases, V lost 2 bases, and 15 bases had no gene match. CDR3 bases: TGTGCCAGCAGTTTAAAGCTGGCAGGGACGGGAGGAGCCGGGGAGCTGTTTTTT. Amino acids: CASSLKLAGTGGAGELFF.

This clone was seen only a few times. V gene TRBV4-3 combines with J gene TRBJ2-1; TRBD2 agrees at 13 bases. CDR3 length: 15 amino acids. Germline V gene lookup returns CDR1 LGHNA and CDR2 YSLEER. V trimming: 4 bases; J trimming: 8 bases; junction bases outside the gene matches: 5. The CDR3 protein is CASSLGTSGTYEQFF. In DNA form, the CDR3 reads TGCGCCAGCAGCCTTGGGACTAGCGGGACGTATGAGCAGTTCTTC.

This clone was recorded only once. This chain joins TRBV3-1 (or the pseudogene TRBV3-2) and TRBJ2-7, with TRBD2 matching 13 bases. CDR1 LGHDT and CDR2 YNNKEL come from the germline V gene (reference sequence). This CDR3 has 16 amino acids. Trimming took 4 bases from V and 1 from J; bases not matched to a gene: 4. The CDR3 DNA is TGTGCCAGCAGCCTGGGACTAGCGGGACTATCCTACGAGCAGTACTTC. This encodes CASSLGLAGLSYEQYF.

The chain carries TRBV19 and TRBJ1-5; TRBD1 might be the D (6 bases). Deletions cut 5 bases from V and 11 bases from J, with 16 bases between. CDR1 and CDR2 from the germline V gene are LNHDA and SQIVND (reference sequence). This CDR3 contains 13 residues. The CDR3 DNA follows: TGTGCCAGTAGTGGGGGCTTCCAAAAAGCCCAGCATTTT. Amino acids: CASSGGFQKAQHF. Based on the CDR3 plus reference TRBV19 and TRBJ1-5, the full variable domain is DGGITQSPKYLFRKEGQNVTLSCEQNLNHDAMYWYRQDPGQGLRLIYYSQIVNDFQKGDIAEGYSVSREKKESFPLTVTSAQKNPTAFYLCASSGGFQKAQHFGDGTRLSIL.

This clone was recorded a few times. Other DNA sequences in the sample encode the same CDR3. The V gene is TRBV10-3, the J gene TRBJ2-5; 8 bases agree with TRBD1. The CDR3 runs to 14 residues. V was clipped by 0 bases and J by 3 bases; unmatched bases: 0. Germline lookup yields CDR1 ENHRY and CDR2 SYGVKD. The CDR3 is CAISESTGEETQYF. CDR3 DNA sequence: TGTGCCATCAGTGAGTCGACAGGGGAAGAGACCCAGTACTTC.

This sequence joins TRBV6-4 and TRBJ2-2; 7 positions agree with TRBD2. The germline gives CDR1 MRHNA, CDR2 SNTAGT. This CDR3 region has 15 residues. V shed 1 base and J 7 bases; nucleotides not matched to a gene: 6. CDR3 amino acids: CASSDFLGEGGELFF. In DNA, the CDR3 is TGTGCCAGCAGTGACTTTCTGGGGGAGGGCGGGGAGCTGTTTTTT.

Written as DNA, the CDR3 is TGTGCCAGTAGATCGGGACAGGGGAATGGCTACACCTTC. This translates into CASRSGQGNGYTF. V is TRBV19 and J is TRBJ1-2; 10 nucleotides match TRBD1. The CDR3 spans 13 residues. V shed 6 bases and J 6 bases; nucleotides not matched to a gene: 4. In germline, CDR1 is LNHDA, CDR2 SQIVND (reference sequence).

The chain combines TRBV15 with TRBJ1-1; D is uncertain. V was trimmed by 1 base and J by 1 base, leaving 7 bases between them. The CDR3 runs to 14 residues. Germline assignment: CDR1 LNHNV and CDR2 YYDKDF (reference sequence). CDR3 sequence reads: CATSRARGNTEAFF. In DNA form, the CDR3 reads TGTGCCACCAGCAGAGCTAGAGGGAACACTGAAGCTTTCTTT.

The chain recombines TRBV3-1 (or the pseudogene TRBV3-2) with TRBJ1-1; a possible D gene is TRBD1 (5 bases). The CDR3 runs 12 residues. CDR1 and CDR2 (germline): LGHDT, YNNKEL (reference sequence). V shed 0 bases and J shed 11 bases, with 10 bases lying between them. The CDR3: CASSQDAAGAFF. DNA of the CDR3: TGTGCCAGCAGCCAAGATGCGGCAGGGGCTTTCTTT.

This clone was seen a few times. The CDR3 loop reads CASTSESGQGWNTEAFF. Written as DNA, the CDR3 is TGTGCCAGCACCTCAGAGAGTGGACAGGGGTGGAACACTGAAGCTTTCTTT. This chain joins TRBV28 and TRBJ1-1; 9 bases agree with TRBD1. J was trimmed by 1 base and V by 7 bases; bases with no gene match: 13. This CDR3 is 17 amino acids long. Germline CDR1 MDHEN, CDR2 SYDVKM.

The chain has TRBV3-1 (or the pseudogene TRBV3-2) and TRBJ2-1; 9 bases agree with TRBD1. The CDR3 totals 15 residues. The V gene end was trimmed by 6 bases and the J gene end by 8 bases; junction bases not matched to a gene: 11. The germline gives CDR1 LGHDT, CDR2 YNNKEL (reference sequence). The CDR3 DNA reads as TGTGCCAGCAGGTCGACAGGGGGTAGTGGCGATGAGCAGTTCTTC. Its protein is CASRSTGGSGDEQFF.

The genes are TRBV2 and TRBJ1-3, with D unresolved. The CDR3 runs to 12 residues. V was pared by 7 bases and J by 7 bases, with 11 bases between. Germline V gene sequence: CDR1 SNHLY, CDR2 FYNNEI. CDR3 nucleotides: TGTGCCAGCATAGGAACTATTAACACCATATATTTT. Encoded protein: CASIGTINTIYF.

The rearrangement joins TRBV6-1 to TRBJ2-4, with D possibly matching TRBD1 (5 bases). V lost 1 base to trimming and J lost 7 bases, with 14 bases between them. Germline V CDR1 and CDR2: MNHNS, SASEGT. The CDR3 extends over 15 amino acids. The CDR3 loop is CASSEVGPSRNIQYF. CDR3 DNA: TGTGCCAGCAGTGAAGTGGGGCCATCTCGGAACATTCAGTACTTC.

This clone was counted between two and nine times. The rearrangement uses TRBV30 and TRBJ2-7; TRBD1 aligns across 8 bases. From germline, CDR1 is GTSNPN and CDR2 SVGIG (reference sequence). The ends lost 2 bases at V and 6 bases at J; junction bases unmatched: 9. The CDR3 extends over 14 amino acids. The CDR3 is CAWSLNLDRGEQYF. The DNA of the CDR3 is TGTGCCTGGAGTCTCAACCTCGACAGGGGCGAGCAGTACTTC.

Comments on this clone: Distinct nucleotide sequences in the sample also encode this CDR3. This sequence joins TRBV4-2 and TRBJ2-5; 7 bases agree with TRBD2. CDR1 is LGHNA, CDR2 YNFKEQ, per germline. The ends lost 3 bases at V and 2 bases at J; junction bases unmatched: 6. The CDR3 sequence is 15 residues long. CDR3 sequence: CASSQGRGGQETQYF. The CDR3 DNA reads as TGTGCCAGCAGCCAGGGGCGGGGAGGGCAAGAGACCCAGTACTTC.

V usage is TRBV28 and J usage is TRBJ1-5; D unresolved. The CDR3 totals 13 residues. Trimming took off 10 bases at V and 3 bases at J, with 13 bases between the two ends. Germline V gene sequence: CDR1 MDHEN, CDR2 SYDVKM. CDR3 sequence reads: CATSGSFNQPQHF. The CDR3 nucleotides read TGTGCCACCTCTGGGAGTTTCAATCAGCCCCAGCATTTT. Using reference TRBV28 and TRBJ1-5 for the parts outside the CDR3, the full variable domain is DVKVTQSSRYLVKRTGEKVFLECVQDMDHENMFWYRQDPGLGLRLIYFSYDVKMKEKGDIPEGYSVSREKKERFSLILESASTNQTSMYLCATSGSFNQPQHFGDGTRLSIL.

The V gene is TRBV12-5, the J gene TRBJ2-3; D gene uncertain. The CDR3 has 12 residues. From germline, CDR1 is LGHNT and CDR2 FRNRAP. Trimming left V 7 bases short and J 4 bases short, with 9 bases between. The DNA of the CDR3 is TGTGCTAGTGTTTTAAGAGCAGATACGCAGTATTTT. Amino acid sequence: CASVLRADTQYF.

This rearrangement joins TRBV28 to TRBJ2-7; maybe TRBD1 (6 bases). CDR3 size: 15 residues. Germline V gene sequence: CDR1 MDHEN, CDR2 SYDVKM. The V and J ends lost 10 bases and 4 bases respectively, with 23 bases between them. The CDR3 sequence is CANSPPDRPSYEQYF. CDR3 bases: TGTGCCAACAGCCCACCCGACAGGCCTAGTTACGAGCAGTACTTC.

The chain combines TRBV28 with TRBJ1-6; D call uncertain. The germline gives CDR1 MDHEN, CDR2 SYDVKM. Trimming took 3 bases from V and 7 from J, leaving 13 bases between them. The length of the CDR3 is 15 residues. The CDR3 DNA sequence: TGTGCCAGCAGTTTCCGGTGGGCGGGAAATTCACCCCTCCACTTT. It encodes CASSFRWAGNSPLHF. The full variable domain, in which reference TRBV28 and TRBJ1-6 provide the parts outside the CDR3, is DVKVTQSSRYLVKRTGEKVFLECVQDMDHENMFWYRQDPGLGLRLIYFSYDVKMKEKGDIPEGYSVSREKKERFSLILESASTNQTSMYLCASSFRWAGNSPLHFGNGTRLTVT.